This entry concerns a single TCR beta chain. These data belong to a study of patients and donors after allogeneic stem cell transplantation. Each CDR3 protein is one row after TCRdb ran MiXCR on the RT-PCR reads. The table lists under 200,000 distinct CDR3 sequences, about 30% of them singletons. The germline V and J ends were trimmed by 5 bases and 7 bases, with 17 bases remaining between them. Germline loops: CDR1 SGHAT, CDR2 FQNNGV. The CDR3 loop spans 14 amino acids. This TCR came from a human donor who was either an allogeneic HSCT recipient or a stem cell or donor lymphocyte infusion donor (not recorded which). It is not recorded whose cells these are; they may come from a transplant donor. The chain has TRBV11-2 and TRBJ2-5; D ambiguous. Specimen: blood, either unsorted or a sorted T cell fraction (not recorded which). The CDR3 region is CASSLPWVARTQYF. The CDR3 nucleotides read TGTGCCAGCAGCCTCCCCTGGGTAGCACGGACCCAGTACTTC. Full variable domain (remainder filled in from reference TRBV11-2 and TRBJ2-5): EAGVAQSPRYKIIEKRQSVAFWCNPISGHATLYWYQQILGQGPKLLIQFQNNGVVDDSQLPKDRFSAERLKGVDSTLKIQPAKLEDSAVYLCASSLPWVARTQYFGPGTRLLVL.